This TCR beta chain was found in a study of glioma-infiltrating T cells. This CDR3 region has 12 residues. Per the germline V gene, CDR1 is SGHTA and CDR2 is FQGNSA. Trimming stripped 2 bases from V and 7 bases from J, with 9 bases between. This clonotype was picked up many times. Its antigen is currently unknown. Amplification of TCR alpha and beta CDR3 regions from RNA used iRepertoire nested multiplex PCR. Tissue mRNA or PBMC total RNA, 100-400 ng, went into one-step reverse transcription and amplification. TCRdb analysed the multiplex PCR reads with MiXCR anew, one entry per CDR3 protein. The sample consists of about 130,000 distinct CDR3 sequences, about 23% of them appearing once. The study's findings and limits: CDR3 overlap between tissue and blood was very small. Non-neoplastic patients had below-expected tissue-blood divergence, while all gliomas exceeded expectation.

The clonotype comes from a human donor with low-grade glioma or glioblastoma, undergoing nonglioma brain surgery, or in good health (not recorded which). The genes are TRBV7-2 and TRBJ2-7; a possible D gene is TRBD1 (6 bases). Sequencing input: glioma tissue, nonneoplastic brain tissue, or PBMCs (not recorded which). The CDR3 loop reads CASSLSGTEQYF. In nucleotides, the CDR3 is TGTGCCAGCAGCTTAAGTGGGACAGAGCAGTACTTC. Drawing the rest from reference TRBV7-2 and TRBJ2-7, the complete variable domain is GAGVSQSPSNKVTEKGKDVELRCDPISGHTALYWYRQSLGQGLEFLIYFQGNSAPDKSGLPSDRFSAERTGGSVSTLTIQRTQQEDSAVYLCASSLSGTEQYFGPGTRLTVT.